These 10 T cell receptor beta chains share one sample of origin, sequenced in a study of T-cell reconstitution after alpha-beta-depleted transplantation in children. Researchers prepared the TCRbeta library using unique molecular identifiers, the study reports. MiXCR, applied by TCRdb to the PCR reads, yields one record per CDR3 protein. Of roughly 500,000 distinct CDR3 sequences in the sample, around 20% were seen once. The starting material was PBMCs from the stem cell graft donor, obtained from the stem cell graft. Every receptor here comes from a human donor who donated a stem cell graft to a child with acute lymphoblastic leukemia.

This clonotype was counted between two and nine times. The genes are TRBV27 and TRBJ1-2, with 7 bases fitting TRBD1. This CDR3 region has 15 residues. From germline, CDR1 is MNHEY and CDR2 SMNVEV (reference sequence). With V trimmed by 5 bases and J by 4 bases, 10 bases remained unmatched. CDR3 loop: CASSPSTGPFYGYTF. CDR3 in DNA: TGTGCCAGCAGTCCGTCGACAGGGCCTTTCTATGGCTACACCTTC.

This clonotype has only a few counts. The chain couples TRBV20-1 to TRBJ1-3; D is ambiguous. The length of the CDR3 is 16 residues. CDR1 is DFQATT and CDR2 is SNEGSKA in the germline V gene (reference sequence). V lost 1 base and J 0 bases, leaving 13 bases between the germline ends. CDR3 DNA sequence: TGCAGTGCTAGAGCGGAAGCGGGCCGCTCTGGAAACACCATATATTTT. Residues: CSARAEAGRSGNTIYF.

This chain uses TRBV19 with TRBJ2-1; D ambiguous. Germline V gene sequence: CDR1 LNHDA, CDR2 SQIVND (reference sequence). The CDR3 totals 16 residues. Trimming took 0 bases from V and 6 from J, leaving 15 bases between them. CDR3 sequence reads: CASSIDGLVWGNEQFF. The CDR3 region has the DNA TGTGCCAGTAGTATAGATGGGTTAGTTTGGGGCAATGAGCAGTTCTTC.

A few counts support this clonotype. The CDR3 reads CASSLVVLGGNTIYF. The CDR3 DNA reads as TGTGCCAGCAGCTTAGTTGTTCTAGGAGGAAACACCATATATTTT. V gene TRBV7-2 combines with J gene TRBJ1-3; D gene uncertain. The CDR3 runs to 15 residues. V gave up 1 base and J gave up 4 bases, with 11 bases separating them. Germline assignment: CDR1 SGHTA and CDR2 FQGNSA.

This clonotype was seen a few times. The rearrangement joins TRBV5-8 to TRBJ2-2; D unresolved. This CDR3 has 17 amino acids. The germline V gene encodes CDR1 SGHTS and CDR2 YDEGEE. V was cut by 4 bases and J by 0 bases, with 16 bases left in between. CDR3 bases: TGTGCCAGCAGCCCTGGGGTTAGAGGTCCGAACACCGGGGAGCTGTTTTTT. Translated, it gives CASSPGVRGPNTGELFF.

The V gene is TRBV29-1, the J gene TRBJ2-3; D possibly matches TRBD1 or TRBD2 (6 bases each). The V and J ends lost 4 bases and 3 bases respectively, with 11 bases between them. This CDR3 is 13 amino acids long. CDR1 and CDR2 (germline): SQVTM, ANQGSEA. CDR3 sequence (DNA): TGCAGCGTTGCGACTAGGGGGACAGATACGCAGTATTTT. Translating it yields CSVATRGTDTQYF.

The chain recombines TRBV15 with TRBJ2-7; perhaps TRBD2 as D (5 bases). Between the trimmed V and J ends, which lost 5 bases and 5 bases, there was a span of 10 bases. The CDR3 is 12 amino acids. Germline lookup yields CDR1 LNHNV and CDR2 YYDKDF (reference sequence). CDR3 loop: CATSGSGDEQYF. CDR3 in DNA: TGTGCCACCAGCGGTTCCGGGGACGAGCAGTACTTC. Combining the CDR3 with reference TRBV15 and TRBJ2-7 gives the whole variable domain DAMVIQNPRYQVTQFGKPVTLSCSQTLNHNVMYWYQQKSSQAPKLLFHYYDKDFNNEADTPDNFQSRRPNTSFCFLDIRSPGLGDTAMYLCATSGSGDEQYFGPGTRLTVT.

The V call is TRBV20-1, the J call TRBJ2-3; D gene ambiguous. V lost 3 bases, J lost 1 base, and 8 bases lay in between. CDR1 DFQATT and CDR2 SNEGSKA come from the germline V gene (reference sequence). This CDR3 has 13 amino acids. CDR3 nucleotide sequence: TGCAGTGCTAGCGAGGCGGGCACAGATACGCAGTATTTT. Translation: CSASEAGTDTQYF.

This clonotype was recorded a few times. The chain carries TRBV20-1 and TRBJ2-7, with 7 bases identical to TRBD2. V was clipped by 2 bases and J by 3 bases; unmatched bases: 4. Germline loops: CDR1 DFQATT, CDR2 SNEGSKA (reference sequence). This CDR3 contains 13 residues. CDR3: CSARPPGGYEQYF. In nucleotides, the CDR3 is TGCAGTGCTAGACCTCCGGGGGGCTACGAGCAGTACTTC.

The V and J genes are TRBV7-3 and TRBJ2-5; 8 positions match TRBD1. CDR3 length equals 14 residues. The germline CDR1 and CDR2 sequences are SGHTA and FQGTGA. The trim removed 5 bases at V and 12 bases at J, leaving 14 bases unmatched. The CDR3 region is CASSPGQGAARKYF. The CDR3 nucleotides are TGTGCCAGCAGCCCCGGGCAGGGGGCGGCCCGGAAGTACTTC.